This entry lists 21 T cell receptor beta chains sequenced from one sample in a study of T cells after somatic rescue of genetic block. Sequencing was performed with immunoSEQ multiplex PCR; in TCRdb, only in-frame clones are kept and a portion is missing. Of tens of thousands of clones detected, about nine tenths appear once; the ten largest clones hold around 1.6%. The sequencing sample was made of peripheral blood mononuclear cells (PBMCs). These receptors originate from a woman younger than 35.

The chain combines TRBV28 with TRBJ1-4; D is uncertain. The germline gives CDR1 MDHEN, CDR2 SYDVKM. This CDR3 has 15 amino acids. V lost 1 base and J lost 7, with 13 bases in between. The CDR3 DNA reads as TGTGCCAGCAGTTTATCAATCCACAGCGGTGAAAAACTGTTTTTT. It yields the protein CASSLSIHSGEKLFF.

The chain carries TRBV2 and TRBJ2-7; D unresolved. The CDR3 has 12 residues. V lost 4 bases and J 2 bases, leaving 6 bases between the germline ends. CDR1 SNHLY and CDR2 FYNNEI come from the germline V gene. The CDR3 DNA reads TGTGCCAGCAGTGGTCAGACCTACGAGCAGTACTTC. Its translation is CASSGQTYEQYF.

V usage is TRBV19 and J usage is TRBJ2-3; 8 bases are shared with TRBD2. The CDR3 runs to 16 residues. Germline V gives CDR1 LNHDA, CDR2 SQIVND (reference sequence). V dropped 5 bases and J dropped 5; count of bases not matched to a gene: 12. DNA for the CDR3: TGTGCCAGTAGTTTGCCTAGCGGGTCGAGGGGAGATACGCAGTATTTT. It codes for CASSLPSGSRGDTQYF.

A few counts support this clone. The J gene is TRBJ2-7, the V gene TRBV5-1; D uncertain. This CDR3 spans 14 amino acids. CDR1 SGHRS and CDR2 YFSETQ come from the germline V gene. Trimming removed 4 bases at V and 3 bases at J, with 14 bases between. CDR3 region: CASSADVVFYEQYF. Here the CDR3 DNA reads TGCGCCAGCAGCGCGGACGTGGTTTTCTACGAGCAGTACTTC.

The CDR3 DNA sequence: TGTGCCAGTAAGGACTGGGACCGCACAGATACGCAGTATTTT. Its protein product is CASKDWDRTDTQYF. The chain joins TRBV19 to TRBJ2-3; D may be TRBD1 or TRBD2 (5 bases each). This CDR3 is 14 amino acids long. The V gene's germline CDR1 is LNHDA and CDR2 SQIVND (reference sequence). Trimming cost V 7 bases and J 1 base, with 12 bases left between them.

The J gene is TRBJ1-5, the V gene TRBV21-1. TRBV21-1 constitutes a pseudogene. This CDR3 has 15 amino acids. CDR3 sequence: CASSKRAHSNQPQHF. CDR3 in DNA: TGTGCCAGCAGCAAAAGGGCCCATAGCAATCAGCCCCAGCATTTT.

A single count supports this clone. The V and J genes are TRBV11-3 and TRBJ2-3, with a possible D match to TRBD2 (5 bases). The CDR3 has 17 residues. V was cut by 4 bases and J by 2 bases, with 19 bases left in between. Germline CDR1 is SGHNT and CDR2 is YENEEA. The DNA of the CDR3 is TGTGCCAGCAGCTCCATCGGGGTGCGGGCCCTCACAGATACGCAGTATTTT. As protein: CASSSIGVRALTDTQYF.

This clone has a handful of counts. The chain recombines TRBV5-1 with TRBJ1-1; D unclear. Germline V gene sequence: CDR1 SGHRS, CDR2 YFSETQ. V lost 0 bases and J 1 base, leaving 7 bases between the germline ends. The CDR3 consists of 14 residues. CDR3 coding DNA: TGCGCCAGCAGCTTGGCAGGCGGGAACACTGAAGCTTTCTTT. Its protein product is CASSLAGGNTEAFF.

The V call is TRBV6-5, the J call TRBJ2-5; the D gene could be TRBD1 or TRBD2 (5 bases each). Germline loops: CDR1 MNHEY, CDR2 SVGAGI. V lost 2 bases and J lost 1, with 11 bases in between. The CDR3 runs 15 residues. The CDR3 coding sequence is TGTGCCAGCAGTTACCCTTCGGGGCGCCAAGAGACCCAGTACTTC. This translates into CASSYPSGRQETQYF.

The chain combines TRBV4-1 with TRBJ2-5, with 14 bases lining up with TRBD2. The tail of the sequence fits TRBJ2-7 better, so the J call may be wrong. This CDR3 is 17 amino acids long. Germline CDR1 MGHRA, CDR2 YSYEKL. CDR3 in amino acids: CASSQPRLAGGTYEQYF. CDR3 nucleotide sequence: TGCGCCAGCAGCCAACCAAGACTAGCGGGAGGGACCTACGAGCAGTACTTC.

The rearrangement uses TRBV2 and TRBJ2-5; 7 nucleotides line up with TRBD2. CDR1 is SNHLY, CDR2 FYNNEI, per germline. The CDR3 is 10 residues long. With 8 bases clipped from V and 7 bases from J, the junction kept 1 base outside the gene matches. The CDR3 sequence: CASGGGTQYF. Here the CDR3 DNA reads TGTGCCAGCGGGGGGGGGACCCAGTACTTC.

The chain recombines TRBV19 with TRBJ1-2, with 8 bases matching TRBD1. The V gene's germline CDR1 is LNHDA and CDR2 SQIVND (reference sequence). The length of the CDR3 is 16 residues. J gave up 2 bases and V 6 bases, and 11 bases lay outside the gene matches. Here the CDR3 DNA reads TGTGCCAGTAGCCAGGGAGACAGGGGAAGCAACTATGGCTACACCTTC. This codes for CASSQGDRGSNYGYTF. The whole variable domain, filled in from reference TRBV19 and TRBJ1-2, reads DGGITQSPKYLFRKEGQNVTLSCEQNLNHDAMYWYRQDPGQGLRLIYYSQIVNDFQKGDIAEGYSVSREKKESFPLTVTSAQKNPTAFYLCASSQGDRGSNYGYTFGSGTRLTVV.

The chain couples TRBV19 to TRBJ1-2; TRBD1 might be the D (5 bases). V was clipped by 5 bases and J by 3 bases, with 16 bases between them. The CDR3 length is 15 residues. The germline V gene has CDR1 LNHDA and CDR2 SQIVND (reference sequence). In DNA form, the CDR3 reads TGTGCCAGTAGTGCATCCCAGGGATTTCACTATGGCTACACCTTC. This sequence encodes CASSASQGFHYGYTF.

The J gene is TRBJ2-5, the V gene TRBV18; either TRBD1 or TRBD2 may fit D (5 bases each). CDR3 size: 15 residues. The V and J ends lost 3 bases and 5 bases respectively, with 16 bases between them. Germline V gene sequence: CDR1 KGHSH, CDR2 LQKENI. The CDR3 loop reads CASSPSPGRGETQYF. CDR3 bases: TGTGCCAGCTCACCGAGTCCGGGGCGCGGGGAGACCCAGTACTTC.

The genes are TRBV9 and TRBJ1-3, with 10 bases matching TRBD1. The CDR3 covers 18 residues. With 3 bases clipped from V and 2 bases from J, the junction kept 11 bases outside the gene matches. Germline lookup yields CDR1 SGDLS and CDR2 YYNGEE. The CDR3 sequence: CASSEGGTGARPGNTIYF. The CDR3 nucleotides read TGTGCCAGCAGCGAGGGGGGGACAGGGGCCCGTCCTGGAAACACCATATATTTT.

V and J are TRBV5-8 and TRBJ1-4; D not resolved. This CDR3 is built from 17 residues. Germline CDR1 reads SGHTS; CDR2 reads YDEGEE. V was trimmed by 4 bases and J by 0 bases, leaving 16 bases between them. CDR3 sequence: CASSLFWAGATNEKLFF. In nucleotides, the CDR3 is TGTGCCAGCAGCCTCTTTTGGGCCGGAGCAACTAATGAAAAACTGTTTTTT.

V and J are TRBV5-6 and TRBJ2-1; either TRBD1 or TRBD2 may supply D (5 bases each). Looked up from germline, CDR1 is SGHDT and CDR2 is YYEEEE. Trimming cost V 2 bases and J 10 bases, with 13 bases left between them. This CDR3 is 13 amino acids long. The chain's CDR3 is CASSFFGGEEQFF. The CDR3 bases are TGTGCCAGCAGCTTTTTTGGGGGTGAGGAGCAGTTCTTC.

The chain is built from TRBV27 and TRBJ1-1; D not resolved. The CDR3 totals 13 residues. Trimming removed 3 bases from V and 4 bases from J, with 9 bases in between. Germline V gives CDR1 MNHEY, CDR2 SMNVEV (reference sequence). CDR3 nucleotides: TGTGCCAGCAGTTTGGTAGGGTTCACTGAAGCTTTCTTT. This codes for CASSLVGFTEAFF.

The chain employs TRBV6-5 and TRBJ1-5; 7 positions agree with TRBD1. V lost 5 bases, J lost 6 bases, and 7 bases stayed unmatched. This CDR3 comprises 14 residues. Per germline, CDR1 MNHEY and CDR2 SVGAGI. CDR3 sequence: CASSDGQEAQPQHF. For the CDR3, the DNA is TGTGCCAGCAGTGACGGACAGGAGGCTCAGCCCCAGCATTTT.

CDR3 protein: CASSPGGGHDEQYF. DNA for the CDR3: TGTGCCAGCTCACCAGGGGGAGGGCATGACGAGCAGTACTTC. The genes are TRBV18 and TRBJ2-7, with 7 bases matching TRBD2. The CDR3 runs 14 residues. V shed 2 bases, J shed 5 bases, and the junction held 6 bases outside the gene matches. Germline-derived CDR1 and CDR2 are KGHSH and LQKENI. Looking up the rest from reference TRBV18 and TRBJ2-7 gives the full variable domain: NAGVMQNPRHLVRRRGQEARLRCSPMKGHSHVYWYRQLPEEGLKFMVYLQKENIIDESGMPKERFSAEFPKEGPSILRIQQVVRGDSAAYFCASSPGGGHDEQYFGPGTRLTVT.

The chain uses TRBV5-1 and TRBJ2-2, with D possibly being TRBD1 or TRBD2 (6 bases each). Germline CDR1 is SGHRS and CDR2 is YFSETQ. CDR3 length: 14 amino acids. Trimming pared 5 bases from V and 7 bases from J, leaving 15 bases between. CDR3 DNA: TGCGCCAGCAGGGCTTTCGGGGGCGGCGGGGAGCTGTTTTTT. It is translated as CASRAFGGGGELFF.